This TCR beta chain appears in the sequencing data of a study of identifying expanded T cells in peripheral blood. TCRdb's table, derived via immunoSEQ multiplex PCR, lists solely in-frame clones and lacks some. The table records around 130,000 clones, about 88% of them present only once. The V and J ends lost 1 base and 2 bases respectively, with 11 bases between them. Germline V lookup: CDR1 MNHEY, CDR2 SMNVEV (reference sequence). The CDR3 is made up of 15 amino acids. The sequence was obtained from a person aged 18 to 75 in good health. This rearrangement joins TRBV27 to TRBJ1-2; D is possibly TRBD1 (5 bases). The sequenced material came from blood. The DNA for the CDR3 is TGTGCCAGCAGTTTATTCGGGACGGTCAACTATGGCTACACCTTC. Protein product: CASSLFGTVNYGYTF.